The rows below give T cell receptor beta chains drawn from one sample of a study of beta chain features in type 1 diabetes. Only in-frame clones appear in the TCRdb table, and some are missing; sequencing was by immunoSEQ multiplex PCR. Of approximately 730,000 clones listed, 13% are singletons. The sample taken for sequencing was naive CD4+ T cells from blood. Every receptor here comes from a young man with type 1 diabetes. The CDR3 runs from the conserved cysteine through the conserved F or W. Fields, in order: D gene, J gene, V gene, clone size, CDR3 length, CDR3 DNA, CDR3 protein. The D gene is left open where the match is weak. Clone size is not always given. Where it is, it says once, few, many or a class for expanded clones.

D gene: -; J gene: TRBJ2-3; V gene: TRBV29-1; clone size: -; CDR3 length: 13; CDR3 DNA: TGCAGCGTTGAGGGGCGGTTCACAGATACGCAGTATTTT; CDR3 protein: CSVEGRFTDTQYF
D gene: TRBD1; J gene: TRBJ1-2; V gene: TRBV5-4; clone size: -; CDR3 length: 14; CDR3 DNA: TGTGCCAGCAGCCAGGGACAGATCTCCTCCGGCTACACCTTC; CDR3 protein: CASSQGQISSGYTF
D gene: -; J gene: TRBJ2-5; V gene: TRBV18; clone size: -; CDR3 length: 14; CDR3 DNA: TGTGCCAGCTCACCACCTCTTACACGGGAGACCCAGTACTTC; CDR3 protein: CASSPPLTRETQYF
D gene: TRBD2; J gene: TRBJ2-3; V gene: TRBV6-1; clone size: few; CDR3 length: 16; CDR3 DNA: TGTGCCAGCAGTGGGGGGGCTAGCGGGACCACAGATACGCAGTATTTT; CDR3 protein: CASSGGASGTTDTQYF
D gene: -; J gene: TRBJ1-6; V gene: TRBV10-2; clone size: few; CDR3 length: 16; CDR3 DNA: TGCGCCAGCAGTGAGTCGAGAGGCTCCTATAATTCACCCCTCCACTTT; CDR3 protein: CASSESRGSYNSPLHF
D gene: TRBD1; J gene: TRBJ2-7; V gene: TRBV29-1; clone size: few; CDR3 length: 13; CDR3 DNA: TGCAGCGTTGCAGGGGGTGGGCAATACGAGCAGTACTTC; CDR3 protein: CSVAGGGQYEQYF
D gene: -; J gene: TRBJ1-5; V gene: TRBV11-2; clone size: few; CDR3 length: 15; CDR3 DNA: TGTGCCAGCAGCGTACCGTGGGCTTCAAATCAGCCCCAGCATTTT; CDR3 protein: CASSVPWASNQPQHF
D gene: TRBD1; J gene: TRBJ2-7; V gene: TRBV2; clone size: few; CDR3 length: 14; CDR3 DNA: TGTGCCAGCAGCGGGAGACAGGGGACATACGAGCAGTACTTC; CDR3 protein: CASSGRQGTYEQYF
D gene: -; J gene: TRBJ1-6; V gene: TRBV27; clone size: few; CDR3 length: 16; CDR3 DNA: TGTGCCAGCAGTTTGTGGACAGCGGGTGATAATTCACCCCTCCACTTT; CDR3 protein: CASSLWTAGDNSPLHF
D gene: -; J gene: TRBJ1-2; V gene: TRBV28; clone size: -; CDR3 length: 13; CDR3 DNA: TGTGCCAGCAGTTCCCAGGGTGCCTATGGCTACACCTTC; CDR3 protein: CASSSQGAYGYTF
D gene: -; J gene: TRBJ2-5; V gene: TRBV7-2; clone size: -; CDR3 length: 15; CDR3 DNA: TGTGCCAGCAGAAAGCCCTACCAGTACCAAGAGACCCAGTACTTC; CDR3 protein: CASRKPYQYQETQYF
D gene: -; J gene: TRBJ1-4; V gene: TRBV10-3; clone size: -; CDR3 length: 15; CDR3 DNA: TGTGCCATCAGGGGTGGGACAACAACTAATGAAAAACTGTTTTTT; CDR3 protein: CAIRGGTTTNEKLFF
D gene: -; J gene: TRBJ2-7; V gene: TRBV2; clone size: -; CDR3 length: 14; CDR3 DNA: TGTGCCAGCAGCTCACAGGGAGCCAACTACGAGCAGTACTTC; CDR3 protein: CASSSQGANYEQYF
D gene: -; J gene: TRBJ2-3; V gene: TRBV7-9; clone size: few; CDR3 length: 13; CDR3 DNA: TGTGCCAGCAGCCGTTTTAGCACAGATACGCAGTATTTT; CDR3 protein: CASSRFSTDTQYF
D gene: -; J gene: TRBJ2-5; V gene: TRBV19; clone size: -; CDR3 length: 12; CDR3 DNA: TGTGCCAGTAGTATGGCCCCGGGAACCCAGTACTTC; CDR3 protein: CASSMAPGTQYF
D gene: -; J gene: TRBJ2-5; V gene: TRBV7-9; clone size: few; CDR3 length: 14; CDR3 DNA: TGTGCCAGCAGCCTAGACAGTTACCAAGAGACCCAGTACTTC; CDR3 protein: CASSLDSYQETQYF
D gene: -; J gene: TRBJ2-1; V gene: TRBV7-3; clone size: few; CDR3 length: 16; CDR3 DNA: TGTGCCAGCAGCCCTTTAGTGGGCCAAACCGGCAATGAGCAGTTCTTC; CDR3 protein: CASSPLVGQTGNEQFF
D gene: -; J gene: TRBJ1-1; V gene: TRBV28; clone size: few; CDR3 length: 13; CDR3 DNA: TGTGCCAGCAGTCTCCCTAGGGACACTGAAGCTTTCTTT; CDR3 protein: CASSLPRDTEAFF
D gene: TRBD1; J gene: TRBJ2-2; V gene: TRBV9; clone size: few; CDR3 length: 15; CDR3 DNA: TGTGCCAGCAGCGGGACAGGTGCCAACACCGGGGAGCTGTTTTTT; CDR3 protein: CASSGTGANTGELFF